This T cell receptor (beta chain) was profiled in a study of persistence of HIV-infected CD4 T cells. Study overall: Median time on suppressive ART was less than nine years.

This clone was picked up a small number of times. Its antigen is still unknown. This was the immunoSEQ version 4 assay in survey mode. Measured with immunoSEQ multiplex PCR; TCRdb has only the in-frame clones, and not every one. The data contain around 48,000 clones, about 80% of them singletons. Lysates of CMV-infected fibroblasts at 10 ug/mL stimulated these cells. Memory cells lacking CD40L and CD69 with high CD45RO were sorted. Donors had undetectable plasma HIV-1 RNA, under 50 copies/mL, for 4+ years. The CDR3 length is 14 residues. Trimming took 0 bases from V and 4 from J, leaving 10 bases between them. CDR1 and CDR2 from the germline V gene are SGHKS and YYEKEE (reference sequence). General study results and limits: Degenerate expanded CDR3beta sequences were enriched among CMV- and Gag-responding cells.

This sequence originates from an adult man with HIV who was CMV-seropositive. Sequences were derived from CD4+ T cells sorted from PBMCs after roughly 18-hour stimulation, sampled from a patient who received antiretroviral therapy. The chain combines TRBV5-5 with TRBJ1-2; no clear D gene. The CDR3 coding sequence is TGTGCCAGCAGCTTGGCAATGACGAGCTATGGCTACACCTTC. Protein sequence: CASSLAMTSYGYTF.